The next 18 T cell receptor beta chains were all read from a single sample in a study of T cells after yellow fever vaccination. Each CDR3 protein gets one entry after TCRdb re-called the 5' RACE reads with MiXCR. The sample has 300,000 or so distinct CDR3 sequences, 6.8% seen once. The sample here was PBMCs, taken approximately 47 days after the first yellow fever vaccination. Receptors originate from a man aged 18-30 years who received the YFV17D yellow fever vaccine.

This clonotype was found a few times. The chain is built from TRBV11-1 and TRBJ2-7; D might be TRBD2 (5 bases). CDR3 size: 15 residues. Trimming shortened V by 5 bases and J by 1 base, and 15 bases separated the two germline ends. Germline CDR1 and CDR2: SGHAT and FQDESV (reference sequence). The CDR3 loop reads CASSPGITYSYEQYV. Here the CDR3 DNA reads TGTGCCAGCAGCCCCGGGATCACTTATTCCTACGAGCAGTACGTC.

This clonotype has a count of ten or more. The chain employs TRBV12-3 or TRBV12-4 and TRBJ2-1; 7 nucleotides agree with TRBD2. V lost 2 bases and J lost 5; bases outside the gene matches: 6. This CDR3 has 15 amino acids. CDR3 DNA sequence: TGTGCCAGCAGTTTAACGGGGGGTAAACACAATGAGCAGTTCTTC. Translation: CASSLTGGKHNEQFF.

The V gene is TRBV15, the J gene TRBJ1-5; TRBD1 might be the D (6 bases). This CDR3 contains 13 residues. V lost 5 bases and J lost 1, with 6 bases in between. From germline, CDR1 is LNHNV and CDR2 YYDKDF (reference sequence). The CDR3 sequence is CATSGQSNQPQHF. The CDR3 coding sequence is TGTGCCACCAGCGGACAGAGCAATCAGCCCCAGCATTTT.

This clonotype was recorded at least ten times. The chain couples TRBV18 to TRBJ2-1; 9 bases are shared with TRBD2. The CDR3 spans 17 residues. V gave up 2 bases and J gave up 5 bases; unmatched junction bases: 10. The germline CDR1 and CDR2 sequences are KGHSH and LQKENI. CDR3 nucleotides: TGTGCCAGCTCACCAGGGCGGGGGGGCCCCTTGGACAATGAGCAGTTCTTC. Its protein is CASSPGRGGPLDNEQFF.

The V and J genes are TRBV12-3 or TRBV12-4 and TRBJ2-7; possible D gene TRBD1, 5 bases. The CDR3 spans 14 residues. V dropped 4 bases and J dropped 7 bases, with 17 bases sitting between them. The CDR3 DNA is TGTGCCAGCAGTTCTTGGCAGGGCTCGGAGGAGCAGTACTTC. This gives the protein CASSSWQGSEEQYF.

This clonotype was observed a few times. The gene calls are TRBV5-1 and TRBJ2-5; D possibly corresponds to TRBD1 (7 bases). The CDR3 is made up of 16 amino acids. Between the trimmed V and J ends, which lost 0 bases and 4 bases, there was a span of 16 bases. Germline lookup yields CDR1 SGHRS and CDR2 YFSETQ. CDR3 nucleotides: TGCGCCAGCAGCTTGGCCTCTCGGCAGGGGGGAGAGACCCAGTACTTC. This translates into CASSLASRQGGETQYF. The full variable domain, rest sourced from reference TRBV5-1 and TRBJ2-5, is KAGVTQTPRYLIKTRGQQVTLSCSPISGHRSVSWYQQTPGQGLQFLFEYFSETQRNKGNFPGRFSGRQFSNSRSEMNVSTLELGDSALYLCASSLASRQGGETQYFGPGTRLLVL.

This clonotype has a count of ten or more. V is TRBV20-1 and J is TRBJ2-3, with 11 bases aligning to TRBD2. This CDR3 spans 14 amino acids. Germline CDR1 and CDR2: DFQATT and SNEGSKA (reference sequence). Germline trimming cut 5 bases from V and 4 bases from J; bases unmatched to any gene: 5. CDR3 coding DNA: TGCAGTGCTCCGGGACTAGCGGTTGCAGATACGCAGTATTTT. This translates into CSAPGLAVADTQYF.

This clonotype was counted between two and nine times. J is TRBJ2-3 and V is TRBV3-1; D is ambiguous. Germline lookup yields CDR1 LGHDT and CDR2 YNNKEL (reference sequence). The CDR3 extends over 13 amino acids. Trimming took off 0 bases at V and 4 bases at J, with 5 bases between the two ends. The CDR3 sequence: CASSQELPDTQYF. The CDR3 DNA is TGTGCCAGCAGCCAAGAACTGCCAGATACGCAGTATTTT.

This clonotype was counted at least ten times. DNA for the CDR3: TGCGCCAGCAGCTTAGGGGACCGCGTCCCGAAAACGCAGTATTTT. Encoded protein: CASSLGDRVPKTQYF. This chain links TRBV5-1 with TRBJ2-3, with D possibly called TRBD1 or TRBD2 (5 bases each). Germline V gene sequence: CDR1 SGHRS, CDR2 YFSETQ. V lost 2 bases to trimming and J lost 9 bases, with 19 bases between them. This CDR3 has 15 amino acids.

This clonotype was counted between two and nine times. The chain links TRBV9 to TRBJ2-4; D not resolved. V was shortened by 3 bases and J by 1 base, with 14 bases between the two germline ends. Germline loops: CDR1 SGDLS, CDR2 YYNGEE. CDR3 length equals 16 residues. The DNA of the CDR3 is TGTGCCAGCAGCGGGCAGGTGGATGGGGCCAAAAACATTCAGTACTTC. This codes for CASSGQVDGAKNIQYF. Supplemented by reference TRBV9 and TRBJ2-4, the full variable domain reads DSGVTQTPKHLITATGQRVTLRCSPRSGDLSVYWYQQSLDQGLQFLIQYYNGEERAKGNILERFSAQQFPDLHSELNLSSLELGDSALYFCASSGQVDGAKNIQYFGAGTRLSVL.

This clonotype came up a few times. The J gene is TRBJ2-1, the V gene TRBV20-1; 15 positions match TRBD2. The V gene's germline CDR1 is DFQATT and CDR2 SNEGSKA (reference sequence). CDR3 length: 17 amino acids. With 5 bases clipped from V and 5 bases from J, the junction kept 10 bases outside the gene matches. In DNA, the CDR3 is TGCAGTGCTGCCGGGGGGACTAGCGGGGGGCTCGACAATGAGCAGTTCTTC. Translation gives CSAAGGTSGGLDNEQFF.

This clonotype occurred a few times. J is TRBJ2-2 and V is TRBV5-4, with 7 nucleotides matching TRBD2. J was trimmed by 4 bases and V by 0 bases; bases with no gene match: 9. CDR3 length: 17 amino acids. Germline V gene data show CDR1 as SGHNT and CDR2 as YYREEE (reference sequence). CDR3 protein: CASSLDGQRGGTGELFF. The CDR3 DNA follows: TGTGCCAGCAGCTTGGACGGCCAGCGGGGCGGCACCGGGGAGCTGTTTTTT.

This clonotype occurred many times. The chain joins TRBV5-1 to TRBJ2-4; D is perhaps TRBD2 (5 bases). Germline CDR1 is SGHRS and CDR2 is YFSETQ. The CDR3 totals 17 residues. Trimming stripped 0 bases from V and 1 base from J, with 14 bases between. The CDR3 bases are TGCGCCAGCAGCTTGGTGGGCCTAGCAGACGCCAAAAACATTCAGTACTTC. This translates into CASSLVGLADAKNIQYF.

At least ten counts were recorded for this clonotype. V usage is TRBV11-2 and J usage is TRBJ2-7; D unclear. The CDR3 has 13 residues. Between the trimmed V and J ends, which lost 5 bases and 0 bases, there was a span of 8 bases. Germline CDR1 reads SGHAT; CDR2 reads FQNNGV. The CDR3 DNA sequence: TGTGCCAGCAGCAACCCCCGCTCCTACGAGCAGTACTTC. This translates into CASSNPRSYEQYF.

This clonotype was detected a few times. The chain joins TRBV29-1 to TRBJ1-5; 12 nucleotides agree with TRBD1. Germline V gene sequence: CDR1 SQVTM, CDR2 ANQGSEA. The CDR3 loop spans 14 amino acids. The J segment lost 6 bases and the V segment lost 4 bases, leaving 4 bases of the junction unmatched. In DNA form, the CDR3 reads TGCAGCGTTGGGGGACAGGGGGCTACTCAGCCCCAGCATTTT. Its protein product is CSVGGQGATQPQHF.

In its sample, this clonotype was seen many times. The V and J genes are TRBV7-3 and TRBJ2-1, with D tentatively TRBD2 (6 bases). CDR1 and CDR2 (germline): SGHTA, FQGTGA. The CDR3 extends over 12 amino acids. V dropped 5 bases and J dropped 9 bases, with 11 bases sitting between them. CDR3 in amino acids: CASSRMGGEQFF. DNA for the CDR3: TGTGCCAGCAGCCGGATGGGGGGTGAGCAGTTCTTC.

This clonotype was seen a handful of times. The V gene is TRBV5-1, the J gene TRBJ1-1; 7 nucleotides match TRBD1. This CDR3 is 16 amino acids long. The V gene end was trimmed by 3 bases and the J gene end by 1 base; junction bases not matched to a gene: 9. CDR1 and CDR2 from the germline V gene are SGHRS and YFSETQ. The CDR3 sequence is CASSSEGARENTEAFF. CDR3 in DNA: TGCGCCAGCAGCTCCGAGGGGGCCCGGGAGAACACTGAAGCTTTCTTT.

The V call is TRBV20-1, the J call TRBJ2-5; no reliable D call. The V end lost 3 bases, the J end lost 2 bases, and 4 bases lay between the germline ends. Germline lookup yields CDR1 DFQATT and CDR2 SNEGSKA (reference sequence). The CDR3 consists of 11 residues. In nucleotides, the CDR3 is TGCAGTGCTAGCAAACAAGAGACCCAGTACTTC. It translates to CSASKQETQYF.